These 31 T cell receptor beta chains came from one sample sequenced in a study of PD-1 blockade in classical Hodgkin lymphoma (dated by TCRdb to 2018 to 2021). The time point tag for this specimen amounts to: cycle 1 day 1 (C1D1), immediately before nivolumab initiation. All trial patients had relapsed after autologous stem cell transplantation, with cohorts A, B and C differing in prior brentuximab vedotin exposure. Library preparation was by the immunoSEQ multiplex PCR assay. Not all clones reach the TCRdb copy of this immuneACCESS table, which keeps in-frame sequences only. Checked studies attribute under half of the gap to unresolved V genes and leave the rest unexplained. The sample contains around 45,000 clones, over 55% of them found a single time. The biggest ten clones account for less than 4% of the sample. The source material was peripheral blood mononuclear cells (PBMCs), sampled at baseline. The source of these receptors is a human donor with classical Hodgkin lymphoma.

The chain links TRBV25-1 to TRBJ2-7; TRBD2 matches 7 bases. V lost 4 bases, J lost 0 bases, and 6 bases stayed unmatched. This CDR3 contains 15 residues. Germline assignment: CDR1 MGHDK and CDR2 SYGVNS. CDR3 residues: CASSVPGLSSYEQYF. The CDR3 bases are TGTGCCAGCAGTGTACCGGGACTATCCTCCTACGAGCAGTACTTC.

V is TRBV18 and J is TRBJ2-1; TRBD1 is a possible D gene (5 bases). The V end lost 1 base, the J end lost 5 bases, and 6 bases lay between the germline ends. This CDR3 spans 13 amino acids. Per germline, CDR1 KGHSH and CDR2 LQKENI. The CDR3 DNA is TGTGCCAGCTCACCACGGACAAACAATGAGCAGTTCTTC. Protein product: CASSPRTNNEQFF.

The rearrangement joins TRBV5-1 to TRBJ2-2; D gene ambiguous. Germline CDR1 reads SGHRS; CDR2 reads YFSETQ. V lost 2 bases and J 5 bases, leaving 7 bases between the germline ends. The CDR3 totals 13 residues. The CDR3 here is CASSFGTTGELFF. In nucleotides, the CDR3 is TGCGCCAGCAGCTTCGGTACGACCGGGGAGCTGTTTTTT.

The chain uses TRBV7-8 and TRBJ1-5; no clear D gene. Trimming took off 1 base at V and 6 bases at J, with 13 bases between the two ends. The germline V gene encodes CDR1 SGHVS and CDR2 FQNEAQ. CDR3 length: 15 amino acids. CDR3 sequence reads: CASSLVTRGVQPQHF. The CDR3, as DNA: TGTGCCAGCAGCTTAGTTACGCGGGGTGTTCAGCCCCAGCATTTT.

The table lists this clone with a few counts. The V call is TRBV4-3, the J call TRBJ1-1, with D unresolved. This CDR3 is 11 amino acids long. CDR1 and CDR2 from the germline V gene are LGHNA and YSLEER. Trimming took 3 bases from V and 8 from J, leaving 7 bases between them. CDR3 DNA sequence: TGCGCCAGCAGCCAGGCACAAGAAGCTTTCTTT. This encodes CASSQAQEAFF.

The gene calls are TRBV13 and TRBJ2-3; 13 bases map to TRBD2. V lost 7 bases to trimming and J lost 10 bases; unmatched junction nucleotides: 11. Germline V gene data show CDR1 as PRHDT and CDR2 as FYEKMQ (reference sequence). This CDR3 contains 15 residues. The CDR3 is CASTPGTSGALAQYF. In DNA, the CDR3 is TGTGCCAGCACCCCCGGGACTAGCGGGGCCCTGGCGCAGTATTTT.

The V gene is TRBV5-5, the J gene TRBJ2-7; the D gene is possibly TRBD2 (5 bases). Trimming left V 6 bases short and J 5 bases short, with 21 bases between. Germline lookup yields CDR1 SGHKS and CDR2 YYEKEE (reference sequence). This CDR3 has 15 amino acids. CDR3 sequence: CASTNQPGVIDEQYF. CDR3 in DNA: TGTGCCAGCACCAATCAACCCGGGGTGATCGACGAGCAGTACTTC.

CDR3 in DNA: TGTGCCACCAGCAGAGGACTAGTTTCGGAGTTCTTC. Its protein product is CATSRGLVSEFF. The rearrangement joins TRBV15 to TRBJ2-1; maybe TRBD2 (6 bases). The CDR3 totals 12 residues. V was trimmed by 1 base and J by 14 bases, leaving 12 bases between them. Germline assignment: CDR1 LNHNV and CDR2 YYDKDF (reference sequence).

The chain uses TRBV15 and TRBJ2-1, with TRBD1 identical over 10 bases. CDR1 LNHNV and CDR2 YYDKDF come from the germline V gene (reference sequence). V gave up 1 base and J gave up 7 bases; unmatched junction bases: 4. This CDR3 has 15 amino acids. This CDR3 reads CATSRAGTGVNEQFF. DNA of the CDR3: TGTGCCACCAGCAGAGCCGGGACAGGGGTAAATGAGCAGTTCTTC.

The chain employs TRBV4-3 and TRBJ2-1; D is ambiguous. The CDR3 consists of 15 residues. Germline-derived CDR1 and CDR2 are LGHNA and YSLEER. V lost 0 bases, J lost 1 base, and 7 bases lay in between. The CDR3 sequence is CASSQESTSYNEQFF. The CDR3 region has the DNA TGCGCCAGCAGCCAAGAGTCGACTTCCTACAATGAGCAGTTCTTC.

Only a few counts were recorded for this clone. The gene calls are TRBV13 and TRBJ2-5, with 8 bases aligning to TRBD2. V lost 2 bases, J lost 2 bases, and 4 bases stayed unmatched. Per germline, CDR1 PRHDT and CDR2 FYEKMQ (reference sequence). The CDR3 extends over 15 amino acids. This chain's CDR3 is CASSLKGGGQETQYF. In DNA, the CDR3 is TGTGCCAGCAGCTTAAAAGGCGGGGGGCAAGAGACCCAGTACTTC.

The gene calls are TRBV5-1 and TRBJ2-7, with a weak D call TRBD1 (6 bases). The CDR3 consists of 15 residues. V lost 0 bases to trimming and J lost 0 bases, with 10 bases between them. The germline gives CDR1 SGHRS, CDR2 YFSETQ. In DNA form, the CDR3 reads TGCGCCAGCAGCTTGGAAACAGGGTACTCCTACGAGCAGTACTTC. This translates into CASSLETGYSYEQYF.

V is TRBV2 and J is TRBJ2-5; no definite D call. V lost 7 bases and J lost 9, with 12 bases in between. This CDR3 region has 11 residues. CDR1 and CDR2 (germline): SNHLY, FYNNEI. The DNA for the CDR3 is TGTGCCAGCACCCCCTTTCATGCCCAGTACTTC. As protein: CASTPFHAQYF. The full variable domain, rest sourced from reference TRBV2 and TRBJ2-5, is EPEVTQTPSHQVTQMGQEVILRCVPISNHLYFYWYRQILGQKVEFLVSFYNNEISEKSEIFDDQFSVERPDGSNFTLKIRSTKLEDSAMYFCASTPFHAQYFGPGTRLLVL.

The chain recombines TRBV29-1 with TRBJ1-3; no clear D gene. Germline CDR1 is SQVTM and CDR2 is ANQGSEA. V was pared by 4 bases and J by 2 bases, with 6 bases between. The CDR3 runs 12 residues. The CDR3 nucleotides are TGCAGCGTTGTCACGCCTGGAAACACCATATATTTT. Its translation is CSVVTPGNTIYF.

DNA of the CDR3: TGTGCCAGCACTCCGGAGGGAGGCTACGAGCAGTACTTC. Protein: CASTPEGGYEQYF. The genes are TRBV7-8 and TRBJ2-7, with TRBD2 as a possible D gene (6 bases). CDR1 and CDR2 from the germline V gene are SGHVS and FQNEAQ. The CDR3 runs to 13 residues. The V end lost 7 bases, the J end lost 3 bases, and 13 bases lay between the germline ends.

V and J are TRBV7-9 and TRBJ1-2; D unresolved. CDR1 is SEHNR, CDR2 FQNEAQ, per germline (reference sequence). Trimming pared 10 bases from V and 2 bases from J, leaving 11 bases between. This CDR3 is built from 12 residues. CDR3 sequence (DNA): TGTGCCATCTCGGTGGAAAACTATGGCTACACCTTC. It encodes CAISVENYGYTF.

The chain combines TRBV21-1 with TRBJ2-7; TRBD2 was called by the table and not checked on the DNA. TRBV21-1 is a known pseudogene. CDR3 length equals 14 residues. CDR3 bases: TGTGCCAGCAGCAAAGATGGGGGGAGGGCCGTGCAGTACTTC. Its translation is CASSKDGGRAVQYF.

The chain employs TRBV21-1 and TRBJ2-1; TRBD1 was called by the table and not checked on the DNA. TRBV21-1 is a recognized pseudogene. CDR3 length: 17 amino acids. The CDR3 loop is CASSSFARNRDGNEQFF. The CDR3 DNA reads TGTGCCAGCAGTTCCTTTGCGAGGAACAGGGATGGGAATGAGCAGTTCTTC.

This clone was seen just once. The chain recombines TRBV25-1 with TRBJ2-3; D remains unclear. From germline, CDR1 is MGHDK and CDR2 SYGVNS. V lost 4 bases and J 4 bases, leaving 12 bases between the germline ends. CDR3 length equals 14 residues. The CDR3 is CASSGWESADTQYF. In nucleotides, the CDR3 is TGTGCCAGCAGTGGTTGGGAATCGGCAGATACGCAGTATTTT.

The chain recombines TRBV29-1 with TRBJ2-7; possible D gene TRBD2, 6 bases. The CDR3 is made up of 14 amino acids. V lost 7 bases and J 1 base, leaving 17 bases between the germline ends. Germline V gene lookup returns CDR1 SQVTM and CDR2 ANQGSEA. The CDR3 sequence is CSAERREGSYEQYF. Written as DNA, the CDR3 is TGCAGCGCCGAGAGGAGGGAAGGATCCTACGAGCAGTACTTC.

This clone was seen only a few times. The genes are TRBV5-1 and TRBJ2-1; 16 positions match TRBD2. CDR1 and CDR2 from the germline V gene are SGHRS and YFSETQ. V lost 4 bases, J lost 9 bases, and 7 bases stayed unmatched. CDR3 length: 16 residues. CDR3 bases: TGCGCCAGCAGCCTGGGGACTAGCGGGGGGGCCGGTGAGCAGTTCTTC. Translation: CASSLGTSGGAGEQFF.

The chain employs TRBV30 and TRBJ1-4, with a tentative D call TRBD1 (5 bases). From germline, CDR1 is GTSNPN and CDR2 SVGIG (reference sequence). V dropped 1 base and J dropped 7 bases, with 13 bases sitting between them. The CDR3 spans 14 residues. The chain's CDR3 is CAWSGERGSEKLFF. DNA of the CDR3: TGTGCCTGGAGTGGGGAGAGGGGTAGTGAAAAACTGTTTTTT.

This clone has more than one count but fewer than ten. CDR3 region: CASSEWIQEADEKLFF. The CDR3 region has the DNA TGTGCCAGCAGTGAGTGGATACAGGAGGCGGATGAAAAACTGTTTTTT. The chain carries TRBV6-1 and TRBJ1-4; perhaps TRBD1 as D (5 bases). The CDR3 runs to 16 residues. In germline, CDR1 is MNHNS, CDR2 SASEGT. The germline V and J ends were trimmed by 3 bases and 6 bases, with 17 bases remaining between them.

V and J are TRBV15 and TRBJ1-1; D is possibly TRBD1 (6 bases). Germline lookup yields CDR1 LNHNV and CDR2 YYDKDF (reference sequence). The CDR3 has 13 amino acids. Trimming pared 1 base from V and 11 bases from J, leaving 14 bases between. The CDR3 DNA reads as TGTGCCACCAGCAGAGGGGGGGCGAATTGGGCTTTCTTT. Protein sequence: CATSRGGANWAFF.

The V gene is TRBV5-1, the J gene TRBJ2-3, with 7 nucleotides matching TRBD2. The CDR3 is made up of 16 amino acids. Germline V CDR1 and CDR2: SGHRS, YFSETQ. After removal of 4 bases from V and 4 bases from J, the junction contained 12 bases not matched to a gene. This CDR3 reads CASSHLAGDVADTQYF. The CDR3 bases are TGCGCCAGCAGCCACCTGGCGGGAGATGTTGCAGATACGCAGTATTTT. The variable domain in full, completed from reference TRBV5-1 and TRBJ2-3, reads KAGVTQTPRYLIKTRGQQVTLSCSPISGHRSVSWYQQTPGQGLQFLFEYFSETQRNKGNFPGRFSGRQFSNSRSEMNVSTLELGDSALYLCASSHLAGDVADTQYFGPGTRLTVL.

The sample holds one count of this clone. This chain joins TRBV10-3 and TRBJ2-4; weak D call: TRBD1 (6 bases). Deletions cut 9 bases from V and 3 bases from J, with 12 bases between. Per germline, CDR1 ENHRY and CDR2 SYGVKD. The CDR3 totals 13 residues. CDR3 residues: CAIYRDDKNIQYF. CDR3 DNA sequence: TGTGCCATTTACAGGGATGACAAAAACATTCAGTACTTC.

The chain couples TRBV4-3 to TRBJ1-1; D perhaps matches TRBD1 (5 bases). This CDR3 is 16 amino acids long. V dropped 2 bases and J dropped 1 base, with 14 bases sitting between them. CDR1 is LGHNA, CDR2 YSLEER, per germline. CDR3 nucleotides: TGCGCCAGCAGCCAATCCTCCGTAGGGACGAACACTGAAGCTTTCTTT. As protein: CASSQSSVGTNTEAFF.

The CDR3 reads CAKQAGECRDTQYF. The DNA for the CDR3 is TGTGCCAAACAAGCGGGGGAGTGCAGAGATACGCAGTATTTT. This chain connects TRBV7-6 to TRBJ2-3, with 8 bases fitting TRBD2. Germline trimming cut 10 bases from V and 5 bases from J; bases unmatched to any gene: 11. Germline CDR1 is SGHVS and CDR2 is FNYEAQ. The CDR3 has 14 residues.

This clone has a single count. The V gene is TRBV28, the J gene TRBJ2-3; 12 nucleotides match TRBD2. The CDR3 loop spans 18 amino acids. The germline gives CDR1 MDHEN, CDR2 SYDVKM. J was trimmed by 4 bases and V by 1 base; bases with no gene match: 9. CDR3 protein: CASSLSPLTSGSSDTQYF. In DNA form, the CDR3 reads TGTGCCAGCAGTTTATCCCCCTTGACTAGCGGGAGTTCAGATACGCAGTATTTT.

This chain links TRBV7-6 with TRBJ1-1; D might be TRBD1 (5 bases). The CDR3 totals 18 residues. CDR1 SGHVS and CDR2 FNYEAQ come from the germline V gene. The ends were cut back, 6 bases at V and 0 bases at J, with 23 bases in the middle. The CDR3 sequence is CASSFSVMGDEVNTEAFF. Here the CDR3 DNA reads TGTGCCAGCAGTTTCTCAGTCATGGGGGACGAAGTGAACACTGAAGCTTTCTTT.

This clone appeared a few times. The V call is TRBV28, the J call TRBJ1-2, with no clear D. Between the trimmed V and J ends, which lost 6 bases and 4 bases, there was a span of 18 bases. CDR3 size: 15 residues. CDR1 MDHEN and CDR2 SYDVKM come from the germline V gene. The CDR3 loop reads CASSAPTGKAYGYTF. The CDR3 coding sequence is TGTGCCAGCAGCGCCCCGACGGGAAAGGCCTATGGCTACACCTTC.